Each of the 27 T cell receptor beta chains below was sequenced from the same sample in a study of PD-1 blockade in mismatch repair-deficient tumors. Produced via immunoSEQ multiplex PCR; TCRdb's table is partial and in-frame only. The sample records about 9,400 clones, 85% to 90% being singletons. The sequencing here drew on PBMCs, taken around 46 weeks after starting pembrolizumab. Every receptor here comes from an adult with mismatch repair-deficient cancer.

There are a few counts of this clone. Other DNA sequences in the sample encode the same CDR3. The chain joins TRBV7-9 to TRBJ2-7; 8 bases match TRBD1. CDR3 length: 14 amino acids. Germline V gene data show CDR1 as SEHNR and CDR2 as FQNEAQ (reference sequence). V shed 5 bases, J shed 4 bases, and the junction held 7 bases outside the gene matches. In nucleotides, the CDR3 is TGTGCCAGCAGCCAGAGGACAGGGCGGTACGAGCAGTACTTC. This sequence encodes CASSQRTGRYEQYF.

The genes are TRBV7-2 and TRBJ2-7; 7 nucleotides match TRBD1. Losses at the gene ends were 4 bases for V and 6 bases for J; bases not matched to a gene: 15. The CDR3 loop spans 16 amino acids. In germline, CDR1 is SGHTA, CDR2 FQGNSA. This CDR3 is CASSSPPGQRTSEQYF. CDR3 coding DNA: TGTGCCAGCAGCTCCCCCCCGGGACAGCGAACCAGCGAGCAGTACTTC.

This chain connects TRBV11-2 to TRBJ1-1; the D is unclear. This CDR3 is built from 13 residues. V dropped 1 base and J dropped 3 bases, with 6 bases sitting between them. The V gene's germline CDR1 is SGHAT and CDR2 FQNNGV. The DNA of the CDR3 is TGTGCCAGCAGCTTAGTGAGGGACACTGAAGCTTTCTTT. It specifies CASSLVRDTEAFF.

The CDR3 region is CAWSIGQGNTIYF. CDR3 DNA: TGTGCCTGGAGTATCGGACAGGGAAACACCATATATTTT. The V and J genes are TRBV30 and TRBJ1-3; D is perhaps TRBD1 (6 bases). V was trimmed by 2 bases and J by 4 bases, leaving 9 bases between them. The CDR3 is made up of 13 amino acids. CDR1 and CDR2 from the germline V gene are GTSNPN and SVGIG (reference sequence).

The V and J genes are TRBV27 and TRBJ1-1; TRBD1 matches 9 bases. CDR1 and CDR2 from the germline V gene are MNHEY and SMNVEV (reference sequence). The CDR3 covers 13 residues. Germline trimming cut 3 bases from V and 5 bases from J; bases unmatched to any gene: 1. The CDR3 DNA follows: TGTGCCAGCAGTTTCGACAGGGGGACTGAAGCTTTCTTT. Translation: CASSFDRGTEAFF.

Points on this clone: The sample holds other DNA sequences that translate to the same CDR3. The rearrangement uses TRBV5-1 and TRBJ2-2, with D possibly TRBD1 on 6 matching bases. This CDR3 region has 15 residues. CDR1 SGHRS and CDR2 YFSETQ come from the germline V gene. Trimming took off 1 base at V and 3 bases at J, with 10 bases between the two ends. The CDR3 DNA reads TGCGCCAGCAGCTTGACGACAGGTTACACCGGGGAGCTGTTTTTT. This translates into CASSLTTGYTGELFF.

The CDR3 region has the DNA TGTGCCAGTAGCCCTAGGGGGTCCAATGAGCAGTTCTTC. It translates to CASSPRGSNEQFF. This sequence joins TRBV19 and TRBJ2-1; tentative D call: TRBD1 (6 bases). Trimming removed 6 bases from V and 6 bases from J, with 12 bases in between. The CDR3 length is 13 residues. Germline CDR1 LNHDA, CDR2 SQIVND (reference sequence).

V is TRBV27 and J is TRBJ2-2, with TRBD2 matching 10 bases. The germline CDR1 and CDR2 sequences are MNHEY and SMNVEV (reference sequence). The ends lost 7 bases at V and 5 bases at J; junction bases unmatched: 10. The CDR3 is 16 residues long. CDR3 DNA sequence: TGTGCCAGCACACGGTCTAGCGGGAGTTATACCGGGGAGCTGTTTTTT. This encodes CASTRSSGSYTGELFF.

This chain connects TRBV2 to TRBJ2-3, with a weak D call TRBD1 (6 bases). Germline loops: CDR1 SNHLY, CDR2 FYNNEI. There are 14 residues in the CDR3. V lost 4 bases to trimming and J lost 5 bases, with 13 bases between them. The CDR3 here is CASSAVNRVDTQYF. DNA for the CDR3: TGTGCCAGCAGTGCAGTCAACAGGGTAGATACGCAGTATTTT.

The V gene is TRBV6-5, the J gene TRBJ1-2; tentatively, D is TRBD1 (6 bases). The V gene lost 2 bases and the J gene lost 11 bases, with 18 bases spanning the gap. CDR1 and CDR2 (germline): MNHEY, SVGAGI. The CDR3 runs to 14 residues. DNA of the CDR3: TGTGCCAGCAGTTACGAGGACAGCATCCCCAGTTACACCTTC. Amino acids: CASSYEDSIPSYTF.

The chain uses TRBV5-1 and TRBJ2-7, with TRBD1 identical over 8 bases. The CDR3 consists of 16 residues. CDR1 is SGHRS and CDR2 is YFSETQ in the germline V gene. The J segment lost 9 bases and the V segment lost 0 bases, leaving 14 bases of the junction unmatched. In DNA form, the CDR3 reads TGCGCCAGCAGCTTGGCCGAGGCAGGGGGCGCAGGACTGCAGTACTTC. Protein sequence: CASSLAEAGGAGLQYF.

The rearrangement links TRBV28 to TRBJ2-3; 12 nucleotides match TRBD2. V lost 7 bases, J lost 0 bases, and 11 bases stayed unmatched. CDR1 MDHEN and CDR2 SYDVKM come from the germline V gene. The CDR3 is 18 amino acids. The CDR3, as DNA: TGTGCCAGCACACTACCTAGCGGGAGGGCCGCTAGCACAGATACGCAGTATTTT. Its translation: CASTLPSGRAASTDTQYF.

This clone was detected only once. V gene TRBV30 combines with J gene TRBJ1-5; the D gene is possibly TRBD1 (5 bases). Deletions cut 2 bases from V and 0 bases from J, with 11 bases between. This CDR3 has 15 amino acids. Germline CDR1 reads GTSNPN; CDR2 reads SVGIG (reference sequence). The CDR3 here is CAWSTGTNSNQPQHF. CDR3 in DNA: TGTGCCTGGAGTACCGGGACTAATAGCAATCAGCCCCAGCATTTT.

The chain is built from TRBV18 and TRBJ2-5; D is possibly TRBD1 (6 bases). The germline CDR1 and CDR2 sequences are KGHSH and LQKENI. V was shortened by 1 base and J by 7 bases, with 19 bases between the two germline ends. This CDR3 has 16 residues. The CDR3 sequence: CASSPQGQGEWGTQYF. The CDR3 bases are TGTGCCAGCTCACCACAGGGACAAGGGGAATGGGGGACCCAGTACTTC.

In the case of this clone: One end of the junction varies from germline; a read error may be responsible. The same CDR3 can be traced to other DNA sequences in this sample. The V and J genes are TRBV11-3 and TRBJ1-2; the match to TRBD1 covers 10 bases. The CDR3 runs to 14 residues. Germline V gene lookup returns CDR1 SGHNT and CDR2 YENEEA. The CDR3 sequence: CASSVDRGLEGYTF. The CDR3 DNA sequence: TGTGCCAGCAGCGTAGACAGGGGGCTGGAAGGCTACACCTTC.

The chain combines TRBV28 with TRBJ1-1, with 11 positions matching TRBD1. The V and J ends lost 7 bases and 4 bases, in that order; junction bases with no gene match: 11. This CDR3 contains 16 residues. CDR1 and CDR2 (germline): MDHEN, SYDVKM. This chain's CDR3 is CASKRDRGSFRTEAFF. The CDR3 DNA sequence: TGTGCCAGCAAAAGGGACAGGGGGTCTTTCCGCACTGAAGCTTTCTTT.

The rearrangement uses TRBV28 and TRBJ2-1; D might be TRBD2 (7 bases). The V and J ends lost 5 bases and 0 bases respectively, with 8 bases between them. The CDR3 totals 14 residues. Germline V gene data show CDR1 as MDHEN and CDR2 as SYDVKM. DNA of the CDR3: TGTGCCAGCAGTAGGGGGGGCTCCTACAATGAGCAGTTCTTC. It encodes CASSRGGSYNEQFF.

The chain uses TRBV13 and TRBJ2-7; 9 bases are shared with TRBD2. The CDR3 is 16 residues long. V trimming: 1 base; J trimming: 7 bases; junction bases outside the gene matches: 11. Germline V gene sequence: CDR1 PRHDT, CDR2 FYEKMQ (reference sequence). CDR3: CASSLALASGTREQYF. As DNA, the CDR3 is TGTGCCAGCAGCTTAGCCCTGGCTAGCGGGACTCGGGAGCAGTACTTC.

CDR3 sequence (DNA): TGCGCCAGCAGTACGCCGAGATCGGGGGACCAGCCCCAGCATTTT. Its translation is CASSTPRSGDQPQHF. V is TRBV23-1 and J is TRBJ1-5, with D perhaps matching TRBD1 (5 bases). TRBV23-1 is an ORF; its function is uncertain. V was pared by 5 bases and J by 7 bases, with 18 bases between. This CDR3 is 15 amino acids long.

J is TRBJ1-1 and V is TRBV6-5; 7 nucleotides align to TRBD1. The germline V gene has CDR1 MNHEY and CDR2 SVGAGI. The V segment lost 6 bases and the J segment 5 bases; nucleotides outside the gene matches: 9. The CDR3 is 14 amino acids. The DNA of the CDR3 is TGTGCCAGCAGGACCTACAGGGGTGGTACTGAAGCTTTCTTT. The encoded protein is CASRTYRGGTEAFF.

This clone was counted once. V is TRBV11-2 and J is TRBJ1-1; 7 bases match TRBD1. The CDR3 has 14 amino acids. With V trimmed by 3 bases and J by 7 bases, 8 bases remained unmatched. Germline-derived CDR1 and CDR2 are SGHAT and FQNNGV. CDR3 bases: TGTGCCAGCAGCTTTTTCGGGACAGAAGATGAAGCTTTCTTT. Translating it yields CASSFFGTEDEAFF. The whole variable domain, remainder taken from reference TRBV11-2 and TRBJ1-1, is EAGVAQSPRYKIIEKRQSVAFWCNPISGHATLYWYQQILGQGPKLLIQFQNNGVVDDSQLPKDRFSAERLKGVDSTLKIQPAKLEDSAVYLCASSFFGTEDEAFFGQGTRLTVV.

The V and J genes are TRBV5-4 and TRBJ2-1, with TRBD2 matching over 14 bases. The CDR3 extends over 17 amino acids. Germline assignment: CDR1 SGHNT and CDR2 YYREEE (reference sequence). J gave up 7 bases and V 4 bases, and 10 bases lay outside the gene matches. CDR3 bases: TGTGCCAGCAGCCCCACCGGGACTAGCGGGAGAGAAAATGAGCAGTTCTTC. This sequence encodes CASSPTGTSGRENEQFF.

The V and J genes are TRBV5-1 and TRBJ2-7; D ambiguous. Germline V CDR1 and CDR2: SGHRS, YFSETQ. This CDR3 spans 14 amino acids. Trimming took off 0 bases at V and 3 bases at J, with 10 bases between the two ends. The CDR3 spells CASSLGDSSYEQYF. CDR3 in DNA: TGCGCCAGCAGCTTGGGCGATTCGAGCTACGAGCAGTACTTC.

The chain couples TRBV7-2 to TRBJ2-7; 8 bases agree with TRBD2. The CDR3 contains 16 residues. CDR1 and CDR2 from the germline V gene are SGHTA and FQGNSA. J was trimmed by 2 bases and V by 6 bases; bases with no gene match: 12. The CDR3 DNA sequence: TGTGCCAGCAGTCCGTACGCGGGAGGCTCGGCCTACGAGCAGTACTTC. Protein sequence: CASSPYAGGSAYEQYF.

This chain uses TRBV18 with TRBJ1-2, with TRBD1 matching over 9 bases. CDR1 and CDR2 from the germline V gene are KGHSH and LQKENI. J lost 13 bases, V lost 6 bases, and 12 bases had no gene match. The CDR3 runs to 13 residues. The CDR3 sequence: CASSPDRGSSATF. The DNA of the CDR3 is TGTGCCAGCTCTCCCGACAGGGGGTCATCCGCCACCTTC.

This chain uses TRBV30 with TRBJ2-7, with TRBD2 matching 12 bases. Losses at the gene ends were 3 bases for V and 6 bases for J; bases not matched to a gene: 6. This CDR3 contains 14 residues. Per the germline V gene, CDR1 is GTSNPN and CDR2 is SVGIG (reference sequence). The CDR3: CAWSPPGLAGEQYF. For the CDR3, the DNA is TGTGCCTGGAGCCCACCGGGACTAGCGGGCGAGCAGTACTTC.

J is TRBJ2-1 and V is TRBV27; possible D gene TRBD2, 5 bases. The CDR3 runs to 15 residues. Trimming shortened V by 6 bases and J by 5 bases, and 17 bases separated the two germline ends. The germline CDR1 and CDR2 sequences are MNHEY and SMNVEV (reference sequence). The CDR3 region has the DNA TGTGCCAGCAGAACGACCAGCGGCGGACACAATGAGCAGTTCTTC. Its protein product is CASRTTSGGHNEQFF.